The 9 T cell receptor beta chains below come from one sample, sequenced in a study of persistence of HIV-infected CD4 T cells. Their antigen targets remain unknown. Stimulation used around 10 ug/mL lysate from CMV-infected fibroblasts. CD4+ T cells upregulating both CD40 ligand and CD69 were sorted as responding cells. The immunoSEQ assay was version 4, run in survey mode. This table comes from immunoSEQ multiplex PCR, and its TCRdb copy is limited to in-frame clones, with some not included. The sample yields about 7,500 clones, 61% seen once. The specimen was CD4+ T cells sorted from PBMCs after approximately 20-hour stimulation, collected from a patient who received antiretroviral therapy. The receptor set was obtained from an adult man with HIV who was CMV-seropositive.

The chain's CDR3 is CASSVAETQYF. CDR3 coding DNA: TGCGCCAGCAGTGTAGCAGAGACCCAGTACTTC. The J gene is TRBJ2-5, the V gene TRBV10-2; no definite D call. CDR3 length: 11 residues. Trimming shortened V by 4 bases and J by 4 bases, and 4 bases separated the two germline ends. Germline-derived CDR1 and CDR2 are WSHSY and SAAADI.

This clone occurred a few times. The CDR3 nucleotides read TGTGCCAGCAGCTTAGAGTTGCGGTCGAAAGTGTTTTTT. The encoded protein is CASSLELRSKVFF. The chain carries TRBV11-1 and TRBJ2-2; the D is unclear. This CDR3 region has 13 residues. Per germline, CDR1 SGHAT and CDR2 FQDESV (reference sequence). The V and J ends lost 1 base and 15 bases respectively, with 15 bases between them. Combining the CDR3 with reference TRBV11-1 and TRBJ2-2 gives the whole variable domain EAEVAQSPRYKITEKSQAVAFWCDPISGHATLYWYRQILGQGPELLVQFQDESVVDDSQLPKDRFSAERLKGVDSTLKIQPAELGDSAMYLCASSLELRSKVFFGEGSRLTVL.

The rearrangement joins TRBV18 to TRBJ1-1; no firm D call. The CDR3 is 12 amino acids. Trimming removed 3 bases from V and 7 bases from J, with 9 bases in between. CDR1 KGHSH and CDR2 LQKENI come from the germline V gene. The CDR3 DNA reads TGTGCCAGCTCACCTAGGGAATATGAAGCTTTCTTT. Translated, it gives CASSPREYEAFF.

The chain links TRBV27 to TRBJ2-2, with a possible D match to TRBD2 (6 bases). Trimming left V 3 bases short and J 3 bases short, with 8 bases between. Per the germline V gene, CDR1 is MNHEY and CDR2 is SMNVEV (reference sequence). This CDR3 is 14 amino acids long. CDR3 loop: CASSFWGDTGELFF. In nucleotides, the CDR3 is TGTGCCAGCAGTTTTTGGGGGGACACCGGGGAGCTGTTTTTT.

The rearrangement uses TRBV7-2 and TRBJ2-3; D is uncertain. The V end lost 6 bases, the J end lost 1 base, and 11 bases lay between the germline ends. This CDR3 spans 14 amino acids. Per the germline V gene, CDR1 is SGHTA and CDR2 is FQGNSA. The CDR3 region is CASRVARGTDTQYF. Written as DNA, the CDR3 is TGTGCCAGCAGAGTGGCCCGGGGCACAGATACGCAGTATTTT.

This clone was seen more than once but under ten times. The rearrangement joins TRBV4-2 to TRBJ2-4, with 7 positions matching TRBD2. This CDR3 contains 16 residues. Germline lookup yields CDR1 LGHNA and CDR2 YNFKEQ. V lost 4 bases to trimming and J lost 8 bases; unmatched junction nucleotides: 14. CDR3 DNA: TGTGCCAGCAGCCCCAGAGGTGGCGGGGGTCGAGACATTCAGTACTTC. Translating it yields CASSPRGGGGRDIQYF.

This sequence joins TRBV3-1 (or the pseudogene TRBV3-2) and TRBJ1-2; maybe TRBD1 (5 bases). This CDR3 contains 14 residues. With 1 base removed from V and 8 bases from J, the gap between germline ends came to 14 bases. In germline, CDR1 is LGHDT, CDR2 YNNKEL (reference sequence). CDR3 in DNA: TGTGCCAGCAGCCAAGGTGACTGGGGCGCCGGCTACACCTTC. Its protein product is CASSQGDWGAGYTF.

This clone has more than one count but fewer than ten. This rearrangement joins TRBV27 to TRBJ1-6, with 7 bases identical to TRBD1. J was trimmed by 8 bases and V by 3 bases; bases with no gene match: 7. The CDR3 runs to 15 residues. Germline V gene data show CDR1 as MNHEY and CDR2 as SMNVEV (reference sequence). DNA of the CDR3: TGTGCCAGCAGTTTCCGACAGGGTCGAGATTCACCCCTCCACTTT. This translates into CASSFRQGRDSPLHF.

This clone was seen a few times. The chain employs TRBV27 and TRBJ1-2, with 9 bases aligning to TRBD1. V was pared by 1 base and J by 6 bases, with 6 bases of the junction left unmatched. Germline V gene sequence: CDR1 MNHEY, CDR2 SMNVEV (reference sequence). The CDR3 is 15 residues long. The CDR3 coding sequence is TGTGCCAGCAGTTTATATCGGGACAGGGCCGATGGCTACACCTTC. Translated, it gives CASSLYRDRADGYTF.